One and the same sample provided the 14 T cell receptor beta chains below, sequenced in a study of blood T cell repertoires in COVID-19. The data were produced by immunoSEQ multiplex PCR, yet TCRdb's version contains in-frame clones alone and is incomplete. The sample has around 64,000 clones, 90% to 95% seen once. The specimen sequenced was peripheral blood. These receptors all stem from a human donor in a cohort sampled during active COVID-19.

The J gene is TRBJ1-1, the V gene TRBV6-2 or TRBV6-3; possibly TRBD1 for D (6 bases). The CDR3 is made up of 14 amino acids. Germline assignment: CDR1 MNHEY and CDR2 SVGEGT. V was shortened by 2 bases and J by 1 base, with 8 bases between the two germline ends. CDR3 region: CASSYVGQNTEAFF. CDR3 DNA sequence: TGTGCCAGCAGTTACGTGGGACAGAACACTGAAGCTTTCTTT.

The CDR3 nucleotides are TGTGCCAGCAGCTCCCGTCAGGGGGCTGTCGCCGGGGAGCTGTTTTTT. Amino acid sequence: CASSSRQGAVAGELFF. V usage is TRBV7-3 and J usage is TRBJ2-2, with 8 bases aligning to TRBD1. The germline gives CDR1 SGHTA, CDR2 FQGTGA. After removal of 4 bases from V and 6 bases from J, the junction contained 10 bases not matched to a gene. The length of the CDR3 is 16 residues.

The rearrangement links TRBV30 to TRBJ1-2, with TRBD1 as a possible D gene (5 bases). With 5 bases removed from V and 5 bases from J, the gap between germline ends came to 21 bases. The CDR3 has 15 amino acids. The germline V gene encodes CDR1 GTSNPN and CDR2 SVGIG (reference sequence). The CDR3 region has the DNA TGTGCCTGGCGCGACGGGGGTCTGACCCCTTATGGCTACACCTTC. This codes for CAWRDGGLTPYGYTF.

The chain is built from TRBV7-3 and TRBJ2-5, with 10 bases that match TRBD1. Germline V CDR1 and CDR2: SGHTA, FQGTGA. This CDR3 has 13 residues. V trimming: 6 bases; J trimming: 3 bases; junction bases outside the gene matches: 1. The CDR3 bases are TGTGCCAGCAGAGGGACAGGGGAAGAGACCCAGTACTTC. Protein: CASRGTGEETQYF.

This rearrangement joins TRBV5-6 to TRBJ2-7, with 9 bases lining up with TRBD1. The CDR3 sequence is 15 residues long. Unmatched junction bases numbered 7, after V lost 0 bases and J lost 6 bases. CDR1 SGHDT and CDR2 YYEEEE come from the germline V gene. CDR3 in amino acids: CASSLVPGQGSEQYF. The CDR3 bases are TGTGCCAGCAGCTTGGTCCCGGGACAGGGCTCCGAGCAGTACTTC.

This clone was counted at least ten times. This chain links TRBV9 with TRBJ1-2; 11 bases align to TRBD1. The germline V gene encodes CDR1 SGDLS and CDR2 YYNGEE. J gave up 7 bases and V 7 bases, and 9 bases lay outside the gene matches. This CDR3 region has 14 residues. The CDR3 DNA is TGTGCCAGCTATCGGACAGGGGGCGATGGTGGCTACACCTTC. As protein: CASYRTGGDGGYTF.

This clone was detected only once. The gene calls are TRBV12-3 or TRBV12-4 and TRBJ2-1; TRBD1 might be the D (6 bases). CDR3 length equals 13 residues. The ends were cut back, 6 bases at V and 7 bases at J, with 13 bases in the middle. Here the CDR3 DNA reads TGTGCCAGCAGCCAGCTTCAGGGGAATGAGCAGTTCTTC. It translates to CASSQLQGNEQFF.

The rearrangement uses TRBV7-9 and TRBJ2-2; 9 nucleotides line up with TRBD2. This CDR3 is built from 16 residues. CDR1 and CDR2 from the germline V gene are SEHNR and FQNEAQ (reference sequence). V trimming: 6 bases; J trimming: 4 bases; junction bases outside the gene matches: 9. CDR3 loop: CASRGGLAGFTGELFF. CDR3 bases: TGTGCCAGCAGAGGCGGGCTAGCGGGGTTCACCGGGGAGCTGTTTTTT.

For the CDR3, the DNA is TGTGCCAGTAGTATAGCCACAGGGGGCCTATACGAGCAGTACTTC. Translating it yields CASSIATGGLYEQYF. This chain uses TRBV19 with TRBJ2-7, with 9 bases matching TRBD1. Germline V gene data show CDR1 as LNHDA and CDR2 as SQIVND (reference sequence). The CDR3 runs 15 residues. The V gene end was trimmed by 1 base and the J gene end by 4 bases; junction bases not matched to a gene: 5.

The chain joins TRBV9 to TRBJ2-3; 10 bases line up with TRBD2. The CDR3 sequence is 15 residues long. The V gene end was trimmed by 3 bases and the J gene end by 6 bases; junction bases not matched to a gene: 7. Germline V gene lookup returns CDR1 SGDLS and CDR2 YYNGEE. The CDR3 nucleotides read TGTGCCAGCAGCGGTGGGGCTAGCGGGAGTGATACGCAGTATTTT. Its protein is CASSGGASGSDTQYF.

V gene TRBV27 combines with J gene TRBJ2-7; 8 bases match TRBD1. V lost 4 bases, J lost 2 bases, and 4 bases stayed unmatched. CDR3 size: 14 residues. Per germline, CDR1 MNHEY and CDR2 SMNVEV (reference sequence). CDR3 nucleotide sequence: TGTGCCAGCAGTTATGGGACAGGCACCTACGAGCAGTACTTC. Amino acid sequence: CASSYGTGTYEQYF.

CDR3 loop: CASSDSAAGYGYTF. The CDR3 DNA follows: TGTGCCAGCAGTGACTCGGCCGCGGGCTATGGCTACACCTTC. V usage is TRBV6-4 and J usage is TRBJ1-2; D unclear. The CDR3 is 14 residues long. Germline V gives CDR1 MRHNA, CDR2 SNTAGT. Trimming removed 0 bases from V and 4 bases from J, with 9 bases in between.

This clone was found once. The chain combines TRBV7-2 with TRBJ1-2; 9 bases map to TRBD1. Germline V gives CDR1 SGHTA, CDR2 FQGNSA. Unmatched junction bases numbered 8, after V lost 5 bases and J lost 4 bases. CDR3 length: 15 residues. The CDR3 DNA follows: TGTGCCAGCAGCCCCCGGGACAGGGCTCCCTATGGCTACACCTTC. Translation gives CASSPRDRAPYGYTF.

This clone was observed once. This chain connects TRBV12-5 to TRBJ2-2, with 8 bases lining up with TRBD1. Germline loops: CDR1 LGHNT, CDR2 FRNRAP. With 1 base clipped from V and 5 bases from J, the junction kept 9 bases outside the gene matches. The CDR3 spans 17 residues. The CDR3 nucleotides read TGTGCTAGTGGTTTGGCCCTGACAGGGGCGGGGACCGGGGAGCTGTTTTTT. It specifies CASGLALTGAGTGELFF.